Listed below are T cell receptor beta chains from one sample, sequenced in a study of blood T cell repertoires in COVID-19. The table came from immunoSEQ multiplex PCR; TCRdb's copy has only in-frame clones and leaves some out. In the table there are 380,000 or so clones, approximately 86% of which are singletons. The sample comprised PBMCs or T cells enriched from blood (not recorded which). All receptors come from a woman aged 40 to 55 with acute COVID-19. The CDR3 runs from the conserved cysteine through the conserved F or W. A D gene is named only where the DNA matches it firmly. Clone size appears in some rows only: once, few, many, or a class for an expanded clone.

cdr3_nt cdr3_aa clone_size j_call v_call d_call
TGTGCCAGCAGCGTAGTGGGACTGACCACAGATACGCAGTATTTT CASSVVGLTTDTQYF NA TRBJ2-3 TRBV9 NA
TGTGCCAGCAGCTTTAAGGACAGGGGGTTCGGGGAGCTGTTTTTT CASSFKDRGFGELFF NA TRBJ2-2 TRBV5-5 TRBD1
TGTGCCAGCAGTTCTTTAAATTCACCCCTCCACTTT CASSSLNSPLHF NA TRBJ1-6 TRBV3-1/TRBV3-2 NA
TGTGCCAGCAGTTTAAGGGGTGAAGCTTTCTTT CASSLRGEAFF NA TRBJ1-1 TRBV28 NA
TGTGCCATCAGGGAGACTAGCGGGGTATACAATGAGCAGTTCTTC CAIRETSGVYNEQFF few TRBJ2-1 TRBV10-3 TRBD2
TGTGCCAGCAGCTTAATAGCGGGGGCGGGGGAGACCCAGTACTTC CASSLIAGAGETQYF once TRBJ2-5 TRBV7-6 TRBD2
TGCGCCAGCAGCCTCCAGGGAGGCGGTTACGAGCAGTACTTC CASSLQGGGYEQYF NA TRBJ2-7 TRBV5-1 NA
TGTGCCAGTGCCGGGACTTACACCGGGGAGCTGTTTTTT CASAGTYTGELFF NA TRBJ2-2 TRBV12-3/TRBV12-4 NA
TGTGCCTGGAGCCACGGACAGGGAAGGGAAAAACTGTTTTTT CAWSHGQGREKLFF NA TRBJ1-4 TRBV30 TRBD1
TGTGCCAGCAGCTTAGGCAAGACAGGGGGCAAAGGCTCCTACGAGCAGTACTTC CASSLGKTGGKGSYEQYF NA TRBJ2-7 TRBV7-9 TRBD1
TGTGCCAGTAGACGGACTACAGGGGGCGACCTACCTTCCTACAATGAGCAGTTCTTC CASRRTTGGDLPSYNEQFF NA TRBJ2-1 TRBV19 TRBD1
TGTGCCAGTAGTCCGGGTCTAAGCCAGACCGGGGAGCTGTTTTTT CASSPGLSQTGELFF NA TRBJ2-2 TRBV19 NA
TGTGCCAGCAGTTACGGTTGGGGACTCCAGAATTCACCCCTCCACTTT CASSYGWGLQNSPLHF few TRBJ1-6 TRBV6-5 NA
TGTGCCAGCAGCCTCAGGAACTATGAGCAGTTCTTC CASSLRNYEQFF NA TRBJ2-1 TRBV11-3 NA
TGTGCCAGCAGTTACGGACTCGCGGAGGGCACCGGGGAGCTGTTTTTT CASSYGLAEGTGELFF NA TRBJ2-2 TRBV6-5 NA
TGTGCCAGCAGTGAATTTATGACAGGGCCAAACTATGGCTACACCTTC CASSEFMTGPNYGYTF NA TRBJ1-2 TRBV6-1 TRBD1
TGCGCCAGCAGCCAAGATACTTCAGGGACAGAAGGAAACACCATATATTTT CASSQDTSGTEGNTIYF once TRBJ1-3 TRBV4-1 TRBD1
TGTGCCAGCAGCGGACAGGGGGCGGATGAAGCTTTCTTT CASSGQGADEAFF NA TRBJ1-1 TRBV2 TRBD1
TGTGCCAGAAGCTCTTCAGGGTCCCCTCACAATGAGCAGTTCTTC CARSSSGSPHNEQFF NA TRBJ2-1 TRBV5-3 NA
TGTGCCAGCCCTTCCGGGACTAGCGACACAGATACGCAGTATTTT CASPSGTSDTDTQYF NA TRBJ2-3 TRBV5-8 TRBD2
TGTGCCAGCAGGGCTACCGGGTCCAACGTCCTGACTTTC CASRATGSNVLTF NA TRBJ2-6 TRBV6-4 NA
TGTGCCAGCAGCCCCGGGACTAGCGGGGGTTATGAGCAGTTCTTC CASSPGTSGGYEQFF NA TRBJ2-1 TRBV9 TRBD2
TGCGCCAGCAGCTTGGGGGGAGAGTTAGCTAACTATGGCTACACCTTC CASSLGGELANYGYTF NA TRBJ1-2 TRBV5-1 NA
TGCGCCAGCAGCACCACCTCAGGCACCCAGGGTTATGGCTACACCTTC CASSTTSGTQGYGYTF NA TRBJ1-2 TRBV5-1 NA
TGTGCCAGCAGCGCTAGCGGGGGTATGTCCGGGGAGCTGTTTTTT CASSASGGMSGELFF NA TRBJ2-2 TRBV9 TRBD2
TGTGCCAGCAGGGGAGGTCGTGCGACACCATCGAACACCGGGGAGCTGTTTTTT CASRGGRATPSNTGELFF NA TRBJ2-2 TRBV2 NA
TGTGCCAGTAGTATACAGGCGGGGGGAGGAAACATTCAGTACTTC CASSIQAGGGNIQYF NA TRBJ2-4 TRBV19 TRBD2
TGTGCCAGCAGTGAACTCGGGGGAGAGACCCAGTACTTC CASSELGGETQYF NA TRBJ2-5 TRBV6-1 NA
TGCGCCAGCAGCTTCGGGTTGGCGGCGGGGGAGTACTTC CASSFGLAAGEYF NA TRBJ2-5 TRBV5-1 TRBD2
TGTGCCAGCAGCTTAGGAGGGAGGGTCACTGAAGCTTTCTTT CASSLGGRVTEAFF NA TRBJ1-1 TRBV11-2 NA
TGTGCCTGGAGCCCCGGACAGGAGCCCCAAGAGACCCAGTACTTC CAWSPGQEPQETQYF NA TRBJ2-5 TRBV30 TRBD1
TGCGCCAGCAGCGCATTTCATAGCTCTGGGGCCAACGTCCTGACTTTC CASSAFHSSGANVLTF NA TRBJ2-6 TRBV5-1 NA